This T cell receptor (beta chain) emerged from a study of T cells in Graves' hyperthyroidism and ophthalmopathy. Notes on the study in general: Blood samples included most of the expanded thyroid clonotypes exceeding 0.001. A median 6.5 months before onset, the model predicted ophthalmopathy.

Ophthalmopathy patients all had a Clinical Activity Score of at least 3, a NOSPECS grade of at least 4 and disease under 3 months old. This clonotype showed up many times. What it binds is unknown. The source material, RNA transcripts, was used to amplify TCR beta CDR3 regions. TCR CDR3 regions were first amplified by RT-PCR with HTBI primers. TCRdb re-derived calls from the multiplex PCR reads in MiXCR, one entry per CDR3 protein. The profile shows 700,000 or so distinct CDR3 sequences, 14% of them singletons. CDR1 is SGHTA and CDR2 is FQGTGA in the germline V gene. The junction had 6 bases not matched to a gene; V was cut back by 0 bases and J by 4 bases. The CDR3 is 17 amino acids.

Sequenced input: blood. V usage is TRBV7-3 and J usage is TRBJ2-3; 11 bases fit TRBD2. The TCR comes from a woman aged 45-59 years with Graves' ophthalmopathy. The CDR3 loop reads CASSLTVGLAGADTQYF. CDR3 bases: TGTGCCAGCAGCTTAACGGTCGGACTAGCGGGCGCAGATACGCAGTATTTT.